Presented here are 19 T cell receptor beta chains from one specimen sequenced in a study of blood T cell repertoires in COVID-19. Profiling relied on immunoSEQ multiplex PCR, and the TCRdb table lists in-frame clones only, not all of them. The data hold about 320,000 clones, with around 85% observed a single time. Sequencing input: PBMCs or T cells enriched from blood (not recorded which). Source of these receptors: a woman aged 25-40 years who had been exposed to COVID-19.

Only one count was recorded for this clone. A junction end diverges from the germline sequence, so it may reflect a read error. The chain recombines TRBV5-6 with TRBJ1-6, with D possibly matching TRBD1 (5 bases). The CDR3 length is 12 residues. Germline CDR1 reads SGHDT; CDR2 reads YYEEEE. The CDR3 bases are TGTGCCAGCAGCTTGTTGACAGCCGCGGAAGACTTT. Residues: CASSLLTAAEDF.

The chain carries TRBV7-9 and TRBJ1-3, with unresolved D. The V end lost 6 bases, the J end lost 0 bases, and 9 bases lay between the germline ends. Per the germline V gene, CDR1 is SEHNR and CDR2 is FQNEAQ (reference sequence). This CDR3 has 14 residues. CDR3 nucleotides: TGTGCCAGCAGGAGCGGAAGCTCTGGAAACACCATATATTTT. The encoded protein is CASRSGSSGNTIYF.

The chain joins TRBV9 to TRBJ2-7; 11 nucleotides align to TRBD2. The germline V gene encodes CDR1 SGDLS and CDR2 YYNGEE. Trimming removed 4 bases from V and 5 bases from J; junction bases left unmatched: 8. The CDR3 extends over 15 amino acids. The CDR3 sequence is CASSLLAGAENEQYF. The CDR3 DNA reads as TGTGCCAGCAGCCTACTAGCGGGAGCGGAAAACGAGCAGTACTTC.

This clone was seen more than once but under ten times. The rearrangement uses TRBV7-6 and TRBJ1-1; 10 positions match TRBD1. From germline, CDR1 is SGHVS and CDR2 FNYEAQ. The V segment lost 8 bases and the J segment 1 base; nucleotides outside the gene matches: 1. The CDR3 runs 13 residues. The CDR3 sequence is CASGQGENTEAFF. For the CDR3, the DNA is TGTGCCAGCGGACAGGGGGAGAACACTGAAGCTTTCTTT.

This clone was detected only once. CDR3 sequence: CASSPKGLQETQYF. CDR3 nucleotides: TGTGCCAGCAGCCCTAAGGGGTTACAAGAGACCCAGTACTTC. J is TRBJ2-5 and V is TRBV11-1, with D possibly matching TRBD1 (5 bases). The CDR3 has 14 amino acids. In germline, CDR1 is SGHAT, CDR2 FQDESV (reference sequence). V was pared by 5 bases and J by 2 bases, with 12 bases between.

The genes are TRBV4-1 and TRBJ1-2; 8 bases map to TRBD1. Per the germline V gene, CDR1 is MGHRA and CDR2 is YSYEKL. The CDR3 runs 15 residues. Losses at the gene ends were 0 bases for V and 8 bases for J; bases not matched to a gene: 8. The CDR3 region has the DNA TGCGCCAGCAGCCAAGAGGGACAGGAGTCTGGAGGCTACACCTTC. Protein: CASSQEGQESGGYTF.

CDR3 in amino acids: CASSFPSMRERVFF. The CDR3 DNA is TGTGCCAGCAGCTTCCCTTCAATGCGGGAGCGGGTGTTCTTC. This chain joins TRBV7-9 and TRBJ2-1, with 7 bases fitting TRBD2. Germline V gives CDR1 SEHNR, CDR2 FQNEAQ (reference sequence). The CDR3 is made up of 14 amino acids. Trimming cost V 3 bases and J 15 bases; bases outside gene matches: 14.

This clone appeared a single time. The chain uses TRBV12-3 or TRBV12-4 and TRBJ2-4; possible D gene TRBD1, 5 bases. The CDR3 contains 13 residues. V was pared by 2 bases and J by 4 bases, with 6 bases between. The CDR3 sequence: CASSLPGKNIQYF. The CDR3 region has the DNA TGTGCCAGCAGTTTACCAGGGAAAAACATTCAGTACTTC.

CDR3 in amino acids: CASSRTGTSNEQYF. CDR3 DNA sequence: TGTGCCAGCTCCCGAACCGGGACATCAAACGAGCAGTACTTC. This chain uses TRBV18 with TRBJ2-7; a possible D gene is TRBD1 (6 bases). V was shortened by 6 bases and J by 5 bases, with 17 bases between the two germline ends. The CDR3 is 14 amino acids. The germline gives CDR1 KGHSH, CDR2 LQKENI. Full variable domain (remainder filled in from reference TRBV18 and TRBJ2-7): NAGVMQNPRHLVRRRGQEARLRCSPMKGHSHVYWYRQLPEEGLKFMVYLQKENIIDESGMPKERFSAEFPKEGPSILRIQQVVRGDSAAYFCASSRTGTSNEQYFGPGTRLTVT.

This clone was recorded a few times. This chain links TRBV18 with TRBJ2-7; D gene unclear. There are 14 residues in the CDR3. Germline V gives CDR1 KGHSH, CDR2 LQKENI. The germline V and J ends were trimmed by 0 bases and 3 bases, with 9 bases remaining between them. CDR3 nucleotides: TGTGCCAGCTCACCACCCTCCAGAAACTACGAGCAGTACTTC. Protein product: CASSPPSRNYEQYF.

This clone was seen a handful of times. This chain connects TRBV19 to TRBJ1-2; TRBD1 matches at 9 bases. The germline CDR1 and CDR2 sequences are LNHDA and SQIVND (reference sequence). This CDR3 comprises 17 residues. The V gene end was trimmed by 4 bases and the J gene end by 2 bases; junction bases not matched to a gene: 11. The DNA of the CDR3 is TGTGCCAGTAGTACCCCACGCGGACAGGGGAGGAACTATGGCTACACCTTC. Its protein product is CASSTPRGQGRNYGYTF.

In its sample, this clone was seen once. J is TRBJ1-5 and V is TRBV28, with D perhaps TRBD1 (5 bases). There are 14 residues in the CDR3. V shed 6 bases and J shed 4 bases, with 13 bases lying between them. Germline CDR1 MDHEN, CDR2 SYDVKM. The CDR3 nucleotides read TGTGCCAGCAGCACAGGAGTTACGAATCAGCCCCAGCATTTT. This encodes CASSTGVTNQPQHF.

V gene TRBV28 combines with J gene TRBJ2-1; 11 nucleotides agree with TRBD2. This CDR3 is 15 amino acids long. In germline, CDR1 is MDHEN, CDR2 SYDVKM. The V and J ends lost 5 bases and 0 bases, in that order; junction bases with no gene match: 0. Written as DNA, the CDR3 is TGTGCCAGCAGTACTAGCGGGAGCTCCTACAATGAGCAGTTCTTC. It codes for CASSTSGSSYNEQFF.

DNA for the CDR3: TGTGCCAGCAGATCATACCTCGGGAGCAATCAGCCCCAGCATTTT. This sequence encodes CASRSYLGSNQPQHF. The rearrangement joins TRBV6-5 to TRBJ1-5; D is ambiguous. The CDR3 is made up of 15 amino acids. Germline values: CDR1 MNHEY, CDR2 SVGAGI. V dropped 6 bases and J dropped 1 base, with 13 bases sitting between them.

V gene TRBV7-9 combines with J gene TRBJ2-1, with 10 bases aligning to TRBD1. This CDR3 contains 15 residues. Germline V lookup: CDR1 SEHNR, CDR2 FQNEAQ (reference sequence). J was trimmed by 4 bases and V by 5 bases; bases with no gene match: 5. CDR3 nucleotide sequence: TGTGCCAGCAGCCGGGGACAGGGGACTTACAATGAGCAGTTCTTC. It is translated as CASSRGQGTYNEQFF.

The chain uses TRBV9 and TRBJ1-2; perhaps TRBD1 as D (5 bases). The V gene's germline CDR1 is SGDLS and CDR2 YYNGEE. V was shortened by 6 bases and J by 4 bases, with 10 bases between the two germline ends. The CDR3 runs 12 residues. For the CDR3, the DNA is TGTGCCAGCAATCAGGGCAGCTATGGCTACACCTTC. Its protein is CASNQGSYGYTF.

V and J are TRBV4-1 and TRBJ2-3, with TRBD2 matching 13 bases. Germline V gives CDR1 MGHRA, CDR2 YSYEKL. J gave up 2 bases and V 2 bases, and 7 bases lay outside the gene matches. The CDR3 has 18 residues. CDR3 in amino acids: CASSQPETSGGFTDTQYF. The CDR3, as DNA: TGCGCCAGCAGCCAACCCGAGACTAGCGGGGGGTTCACAGATACGCAGTATTTT.

The CDR3 sequence: CASSQEFSNQPQHF. The CDR3 region has the DNA TGTGCCAGCAGTCAAGAGTTTAGCAATCAGCCCCAGCATTTT. The chain employs TRBV11-2 and TRBJ1-5, with D unclear. This CDR3 is built from 14 residues. CDR1 and CDR2 from the germline V gene are SGHAT and FQNNGV. V was shortened by 6 bases and J by 0 bases, with 9 bases between the two germline ends.

This clone was seen more than once but under ten times. The chain is built from TRBV12-3 or TRBV12-4 and TRBJ1-1, with D unresolved. The CDR3 consists of 13 residues. Trimming removed 6 bases from V and 6 bases from J, with 14 bases in between. The CDR3 region is CASSPGGRAEAFF. DNA for the CDR3: TGTGCCAGCAGCCCAGGAGGGCGGGCTGAAGCTTTCTTT.